This T cell receptor (beta chain) emerged from a study of T cells in localized non-small cell lung cancer. Overall study results and limits: Because only a single region of the tumor was sequenced, heterogeneity remains possible. Uninvolved adjacent lung showed peak T cell clonality, exceeding tumor.

Method: immunoSEQ multiplex PCR; TCRdb's copy keeps in-frame clones and lacks some. The table lists 48,000 or so clones, 77% of them singletons. On this clone itself: Its cognate antigen is unknown.

This CDR3 spans 16 amino acids. Trimming took 0 bases from V and 0 from J, leaving 10 bases between them. Germline V gene data show CDR1 as SGHRS and CDR2 as YFSETQ. The sample in question was peripheral blood, obtained before any cancer treatment. This chain uses TRBV5-1 with TRBJ2-1; D is unresolved. The sequence was obtained from a man between 40 and 75 years old with stage I squamous cell lung carcinoma. The CDR3 DNA reads as TGCGCCAGCAGCTTGGGTCAACCGAGCTCCTACAATGAGCAGTTCTTC. Amino acid sequence: CASSLGQPSSYNEQFF.